The clone carrying this T cell receptor beta chain was seen only a few times. Its specificity is not known. The data belong to a study of chemoradiotherapy in HPV16-positive cancers. Study background: Candidate HPV-specific T-cell clones and common TCR motifs came from functional assays in a couple of HPV16-positive patients. Findings and limits, study-wide: During treatment, candidate HPV-specific clones and E7-related motifs expanded in tumor.

TCRdb's table, derived via immunoSEQ multiplex PCR, lists solely in-frame clones and lacks some. The sample consists of 9,500 or so clones, 74% of them appearing once. V trimming: 4 bases; J trimming: 5 bases; junction bases outside the gene matches: 15. The CDR3 has 17 residues. Germline CDR1 and CDR2: SGHRS and YFSETQ. This clonotype was sampled from a human donor with HPV-associated anogenital cancer. V usage is TRBV5-1 and J usage is TRBJ2-1; 7 nucleotides match TRBD2. Sampling was done from a patient who underwent chemoradiotherapy. The DNA for the CDR3 is TGCGCCAGCAGCCCCTCCCTCGCGGCGGGAGTGGACAATGAGCAGTTCTTC. Amino acid sequence: CASSPSLAAGVDNEQFF.